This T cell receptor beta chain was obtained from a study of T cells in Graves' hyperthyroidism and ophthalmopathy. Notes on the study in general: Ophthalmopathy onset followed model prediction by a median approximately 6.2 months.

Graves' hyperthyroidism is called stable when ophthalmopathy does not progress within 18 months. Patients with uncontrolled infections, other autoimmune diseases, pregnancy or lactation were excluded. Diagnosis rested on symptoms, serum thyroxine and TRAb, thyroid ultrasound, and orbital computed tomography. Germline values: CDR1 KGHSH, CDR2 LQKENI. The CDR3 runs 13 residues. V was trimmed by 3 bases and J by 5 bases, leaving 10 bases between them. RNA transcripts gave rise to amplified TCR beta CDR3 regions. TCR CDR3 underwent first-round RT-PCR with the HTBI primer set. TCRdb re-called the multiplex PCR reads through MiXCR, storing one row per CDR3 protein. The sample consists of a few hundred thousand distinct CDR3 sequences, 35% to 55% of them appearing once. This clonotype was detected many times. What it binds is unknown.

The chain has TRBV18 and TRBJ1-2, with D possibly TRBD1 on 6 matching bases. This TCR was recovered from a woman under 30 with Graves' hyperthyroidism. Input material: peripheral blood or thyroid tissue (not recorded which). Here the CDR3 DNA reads TGTGCCAGCTCACCTGGGGGCGCTTATGGCTACACCTTC. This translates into CASSPGGAYGYTF.